This T cell receptor beta chain was captured in a study of blood T cell repertoires in COVID-19. As for the study in general: The United States, Italy and Spain supplied acute and convalescent COVID-19 samples. PBMCs, B-cell-depleted T cells, or T cells provided the cDNA or gDNA that made up the material.

As originally analysed: The authors estimated nucleated cell counts from reference gene primer amplification. The data were produced by immunoSEQ multiplex PCR, yet TCRdb's version contains in-frame clones alone and is incomplete. V, J and clone size derive from that table, while D and trimming were established from the DNA sequence. The table includes over 100,000 clones, about 89% detected once. The sample comprised peripheral blood. The sequence was collected from a man aged 50-60 years with active COVID-19.

The CDR3 loop is CATSDGLVDTQYF. In DNA, the CDR3 is TGTGCCACCAGTGATGGACTAGTTGATACGCAGTATTTT. The gene calls are TRBV24-1 and TRBJ2-3, with TRBD2 matching 7 bases. V trimming: 3 bases; J trimming: 6 bases; junction bases outside the gene matches: 2. This CDR3 contains 13 residues. From germline, CDR1 is KGHDR and CDR2 SFDVKD.